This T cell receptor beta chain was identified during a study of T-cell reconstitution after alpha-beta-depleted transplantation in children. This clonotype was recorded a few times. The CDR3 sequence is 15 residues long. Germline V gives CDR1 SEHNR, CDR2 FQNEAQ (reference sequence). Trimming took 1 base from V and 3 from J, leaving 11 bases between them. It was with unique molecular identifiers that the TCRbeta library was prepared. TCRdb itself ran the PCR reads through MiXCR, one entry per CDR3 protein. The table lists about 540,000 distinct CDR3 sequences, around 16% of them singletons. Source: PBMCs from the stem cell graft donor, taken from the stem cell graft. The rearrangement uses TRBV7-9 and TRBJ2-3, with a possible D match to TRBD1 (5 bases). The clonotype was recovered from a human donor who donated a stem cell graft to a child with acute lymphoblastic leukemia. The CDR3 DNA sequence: TGTGCCAGCAGCTTAGAGGGGAAAGAGACAGATACGCAGTATTTT. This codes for CASSLEGKETDTQYF.